This TCR beta chain was recorded in a study of blood T cell repertoires in COVID-19. Overall study: Samples representing acute and convalescent COVID-19 were sourced from the United States, Italy and Spain. The analysed material was cDNA or gDNA that came from T cells, B-cell-depleted T cells, or PBMCs.

CDR3 length equals 14 residues. V shed 0 bases and J shed 6 bases, with 13 bases lying between them. Germline CDR1 and CDR2: SGHRS and YFSETQ. Patients at the Seattle site were enrolled during active infection and followed longitudinally. Original handling: Counts of nucleated cells, estimated from reference gene primer amplification, were obtained. Assay used: immunoSEQ multiplex PCR; TCRdb lists only in-frame clones, some missing. Clonal size and the V and J genes are those of that table, whereas D and trimming came from the DNA. The profile shows 200,000 to 300,000 clones, around nine tenths of them singletons.

The TCR comes from a woman aged 55-69 years with COVID-19, enrolled during active disease. V usage is TRBV5-1 and J usage is TRBJ2-7; D gene ambiguous. Input material: peripheral blood. In nucleotides, the CDR3 is TGCGCCAGCAGCTTGGATTTCTCACCAGGCGAGCAGTACTTC. It encodes CASSLDFSPGEQYF.